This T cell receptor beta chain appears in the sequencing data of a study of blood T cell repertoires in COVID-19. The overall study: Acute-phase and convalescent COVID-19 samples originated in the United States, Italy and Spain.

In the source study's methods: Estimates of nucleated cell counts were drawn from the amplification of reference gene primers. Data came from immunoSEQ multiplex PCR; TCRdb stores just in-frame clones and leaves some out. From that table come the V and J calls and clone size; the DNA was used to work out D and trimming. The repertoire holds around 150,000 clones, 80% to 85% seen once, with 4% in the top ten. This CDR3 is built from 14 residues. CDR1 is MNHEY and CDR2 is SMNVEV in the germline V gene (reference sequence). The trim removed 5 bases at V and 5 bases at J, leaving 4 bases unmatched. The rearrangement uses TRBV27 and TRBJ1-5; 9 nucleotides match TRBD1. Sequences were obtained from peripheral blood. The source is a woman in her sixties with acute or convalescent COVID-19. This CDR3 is CASSQDRGYQPQHF. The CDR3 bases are TGTGCCAGCAGTCAGGACAGGGGTTATCAGCCCCAGCATTTT.